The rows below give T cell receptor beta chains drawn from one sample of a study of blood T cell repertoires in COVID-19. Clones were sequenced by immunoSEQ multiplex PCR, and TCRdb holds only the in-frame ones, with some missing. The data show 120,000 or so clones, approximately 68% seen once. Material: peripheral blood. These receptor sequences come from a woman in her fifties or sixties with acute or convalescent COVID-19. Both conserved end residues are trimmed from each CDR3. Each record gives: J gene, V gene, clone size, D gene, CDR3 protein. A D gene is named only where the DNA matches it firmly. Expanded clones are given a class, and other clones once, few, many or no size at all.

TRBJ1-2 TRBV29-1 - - SVGNAQGDYGYT
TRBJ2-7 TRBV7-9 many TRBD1 ASGTGPDEQY
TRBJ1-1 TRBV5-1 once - ASSLDPGVNTEAF
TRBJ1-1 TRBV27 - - ASSPGRGQMGTEAF
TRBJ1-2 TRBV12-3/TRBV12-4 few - ASTALGGYNT
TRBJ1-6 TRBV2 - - ASLYNSPLH
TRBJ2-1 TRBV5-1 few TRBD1 ASSSTGESYNEQF
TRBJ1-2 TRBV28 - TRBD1 ASSLRTGVGNYGYT
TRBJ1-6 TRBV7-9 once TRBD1 ASSSTGTGQESPLH
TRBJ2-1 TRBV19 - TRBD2 ASSRGLAGGSYNEQF
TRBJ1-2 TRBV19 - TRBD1 ASTRDRAGYT
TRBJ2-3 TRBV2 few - ASSALASTDTQY
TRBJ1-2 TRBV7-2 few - ASSLGLNYGYT
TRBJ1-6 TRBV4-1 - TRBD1 ASSRDRGLLNSPLH
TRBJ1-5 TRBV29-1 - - SVEAGGQQSQPQH
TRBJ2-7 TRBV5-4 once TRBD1 ASSSPDRGLREQY
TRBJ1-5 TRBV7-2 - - ASSLSTGQPQH
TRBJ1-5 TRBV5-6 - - ASSLGQGSNQPQH
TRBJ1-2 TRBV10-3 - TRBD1 AISERFPGQGGYGYT
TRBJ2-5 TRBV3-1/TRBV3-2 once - ASSLRTARTETQY
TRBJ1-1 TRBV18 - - ASSPTRETEAF
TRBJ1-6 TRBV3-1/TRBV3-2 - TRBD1 ASSRIAATGATPLH
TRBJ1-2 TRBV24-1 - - ATSEAGDRLLYGYT
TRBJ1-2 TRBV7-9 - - ASSSLQGPYGYT
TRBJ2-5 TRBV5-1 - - ASSNFRDKETQY
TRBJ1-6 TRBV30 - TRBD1 AWREFGLTGGSPLH
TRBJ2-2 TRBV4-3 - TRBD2 ARRGGGLDTGELF
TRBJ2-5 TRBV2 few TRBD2 ASRPLAGGQETQY
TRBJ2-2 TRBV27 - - ASSFFRAQNTGELF
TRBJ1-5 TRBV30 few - AWSLGHGNQPQH
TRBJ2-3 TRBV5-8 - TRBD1 ASSLRTGGLADTQY
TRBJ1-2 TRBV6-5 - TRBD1 ASSADRRKYGYT
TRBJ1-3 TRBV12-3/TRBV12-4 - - ASTHSAGNTIY
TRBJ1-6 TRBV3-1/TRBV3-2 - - ASSQPTPHSPLH
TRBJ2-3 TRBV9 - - ASSAQSVTSTDTQY
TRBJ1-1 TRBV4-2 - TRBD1 ASSQDLTGGRGAF
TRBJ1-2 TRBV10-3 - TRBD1 AINDQGAGGYT
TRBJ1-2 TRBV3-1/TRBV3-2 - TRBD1 ASSHRTGGHGYT
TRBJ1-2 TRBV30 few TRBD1 AWSVTGANYGYT
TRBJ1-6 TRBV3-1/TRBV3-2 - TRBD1 ASSRDSNNSPLH
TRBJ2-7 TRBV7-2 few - ASSLKEGDYEQY
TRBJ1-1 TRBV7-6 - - ASSLEQNTEAF
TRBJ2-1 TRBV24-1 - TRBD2 ATSGFGGVTYNEQF
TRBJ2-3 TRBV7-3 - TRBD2 ASSFQGLAKNTQY
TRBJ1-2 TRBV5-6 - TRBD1 ASSKAGQGNYGYT
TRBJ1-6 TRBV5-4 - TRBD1 ASSSYSGTGVSPLH
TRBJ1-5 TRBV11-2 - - ASSLEGGNQPQH
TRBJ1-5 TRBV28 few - ASSPPRSAQH
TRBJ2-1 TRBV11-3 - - ASSLSGNEQF
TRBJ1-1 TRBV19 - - ASSPPTGGQAF
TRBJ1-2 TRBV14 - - ASSQDPGHQRYYGYT
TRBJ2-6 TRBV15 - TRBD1 ATSRETQTGTGANVLT
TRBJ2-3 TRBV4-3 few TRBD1 ASSQDRGQTDTQY